The following is a T cell receptor (beta chain) sequence with its context. Antigen unknown. The data stem from a study of identical twins. Study-level findings and limits: It was possible that invariant MAIT and iNKT cells partly confounded the zero-insertion analyses.

Each CDR3 protein gets one entry after TCRdb re-called the 5' RACE reads with MiXCR. The profile covers 1.5 million to 2 million distinct CDR3 sequences, with roughly a third appearing a single time and over 0.25% taken by the ten largest. CDR3 length equals 13 residues. Per the germline V gene, CDR1 is KGHDR and CDR2 is SFDVKD. The V and J ends lost 4 bases and 6 bases respectively, with 12 bases between them. The sequencing sample was made of cord blood. V and J are TRBV24-1 and TRBJ2-7; D gene ambiguous. This sequence was found in a newborn girl in good health. The DNA of the CDR3 is TGTGCCACCAGTGAAGGGCATCTGGGCGAGCAGTACTTC. Its translation is CATSEGHLGEQYF.